This note documents a single T cell receptor (beta chain) sequence. The antigen is not known. This same CDR3 is encoded by further DNA sequences in the sample. V was clipped by 0 bases and J by 2 bases, with 8 bases between them. Germline CDR1 reads SGHRS; CDR2 reads YFSETQ. This CDR3 is built from 14 residues. The data were taken from a study of cytomegalovirus exposure and HLA in healthy donors. Study summary: Ancestry clustering placed 70% to 90% of several hundred genotyped donors in the Caucasian-associated cluster.

PCR amplification relied on 60 Vbeta primers (plus 13 Jbeta primers). Data came from immunoSEQ multiplex PCR; TCRdb stores just in-frame clones and leaves some out. The table records around 90,000 clones, 75% to 85% of them present only once. Study-wide results and limits: TCR beta chain V- and J-gene trimming was linked, in a later analysis, to a missense variant in DCLRE1C. Donors were assumed by presence/absence analyses to have roughly uniform sequencing depth. Three CMV-associated chains proved CMV antigen-specific in vitro.

The receptor was derived from a male donor in good health and CMV-seropositive. This chain links TRBV5-1 with TRBJ1-1, with a weak D call TRBD1 (6 bases). Sequenced input: PBMCs. CDR3 DNA sequence: TGCGCCAGCAGCTTGGCGGGGGGCAACACTGAAGCTTTCTTT. Protein: CASSLAGGNTEAFF.